A selection of T cell receptor beta chains follows, all from one sample in a study of CXCR3-negative and CXCR3-positive naive CD8 T cells. For each CDR3 protein, TCRdb gives one entry from its re-call of the 5' RACE reads, without DNA. This specimen shows about 130,000 distinct CDR3 sequences; the ten leading clones hold around 0.62%. Sample: naive CXCR3+ CD8+ T cells from blood. The receptors stem from a human donor in good health. Some clones in this sample may be carry-over from other donors' samples. Each CDR3 is given with its conserved first and last residue. The order of the fields is J gene, V gene, CDR3 protein.

>TRBJ1-5|TRBV30
CAWSVEGGQPQHF
>TRBJ2-7|TRBV5-1
CASSLFPLNEQYF
>TRBJ2-3|TRBV29-1
CSADSGTSTDTQYF
>TRBJ2-2|TRBV12-3/TRBV12-4
CASRSGTPSGELFF
>TRBJ2-3|TRBV7-2
CASSFLDRGTDTQYF
>TRBJ2-1|TRBV29-1
CSVVQGSEQFF
>TRBJ2-1|TRBV7-9
CASSPHLPLVLYNEQFF
>TRBJ2-5|TRBV7-7
CASSLDSNDETQYF
>TRBJ1-1|TRBV19
CASKQGAQGTEAFF
>TRBJ2-7|TRBV4-1
CASSQGYSTYEQYF
>TRBJ2-7|TRBV28
CASSLTRDYSYEQYF
>TRBJ2-3|TRBV7-8
CASSLAKSTDTQYF
>TRBJ2-7|TRBV5-6
CASSRPGRQYEQYF
>TRBJ1-1|TRBV7-9
CASSGGQVNTEAFF
>TRBJ2-3|TRBV7-9
CASSEDYQGRDTQYF
>TRBJ2-7|TRBV7-8
CASSLEDSRSSYEQYF
>TRBJ2-2|TRBV28
CASSTGLGGELFF
>TRBJ1-1|TRBV29-1
CSVVGQSTEAFF
>TRBJ1-1|TRBV28
CASSFAGATEAFF